This TCR beta chain was sequenced in a study of blood T cell repertoires in COVID-19. With 5 bases removed from V and 7 bases from J, the gap between germline ends came to 11 bases. CDR1 is SEHNR, CDR2 FQNEAQ, per germline (reference sequence). This CDR3 comprises 13 residues. Participants' own reports of clinical history determined their cohort assignment. Recovery among Cohort 3 donors was established by two negative PCRs, clearance, or symptom resolution. Original methodology: Reference gene primer amplification gave estimated nucleated cell counts. Profiled with immunoSEQ multiplex PCR; TCRdb holds only in-frame clones, not every one. For V, J and clone size, that table is used; D and trimming come from the DNA. The sample has about 200,000 clones; roughly 90% are singletons. A few counts support this clone.

The receptor comes from a young woman who had recovered from COVID-19. Sequencing was carried out using PBMCs or T cells enriched from blood (not recorded which). V and J are TRBV7-9 and TRBJ2-2; D is uncertain. The CDR3 loop reads CASSPTTGGELFF. The DNA of the CDR3 is TGTGCCAGCAGCCCTACGACGGGCGGGGAGCTGTTTTTT.